Sequencing of this T cell receptor beta chain was carried out in a study of read filtering for tumor transcriptome and immune sequencing (TCRdb year 2020). Describing the broader study: Of the patients in the cohort, some 17 were male and some 15 were female, and their mean age was 65.9 years, with a range of roughly 40 to 80. After DNase treatment, whole-transcriptome libraries were prepared using the TruSeq RNA Access Library Prep Kit. Under revised international staging, roughly eight patients fell into R-ISS I, 15 or so into R-ISS II and roughly 7 into R-ISS III. One of the main goals was to work out a read-filtering strategy for immune repertoire data, in particular whether clonotypes backed by only a single read should be removed. TCR repertoires obtained by targeted immune repertoire sequencing and by bulk whole-transcriptome sequencing performed on the same bone marrow samples were compared. TCR-region mapped reads per sample ranged from about 4.05 to 11 million with IR-seq versus only roughly 75 to 1273 with RNA-seq.

Every patient had bone marrow sampled at the time of active disease. Ficoll-Hypaque density gradient centrifugation was used to isolate the bone marrow mononuclear cells. Myeloma plasma cells were removed and CD138-negative cells were collected by negative selection after labeling with CD138 magnetic microbeads on a MACS separator. The purity of the isolated cells was checked by flow cytometry with CD138 antibodies on an Attune NxT. Total RNA was extracted using TRIzol reagent and was quantified on a NanoDrop spectrophotometer. Paired RNA-seq and IR-seq were performed on the CD138-negative bone marrow sample of each patient. This clonotype was counted ten times or more. The antigen it recognizes is unknown. No much larger clonotype is one base removed from it; base qualities were not supplied. The Immunoverse kit was used to build TCR libraries from about 430 ng RNA, with molecular barcoded adaptors covering alpha/delta and beta/gamma chains. The same RNA used for transcriptome sequencing was used for TCR library preparation. An Illumina HiSeq 4000 with 2 x 150 cycles was used to sequence the TCR libraries. As for how the authors treated the data: Using MiXCR, which included quality filtering and error correction, TCR reads were aligned to human V, D, J and C references and then assembled into CDR3 clonotypes. Clonotype counts and gene usage diversity were analyzed with the tcR package in R. For inspection of raw mapping reads, RNA-seq reads were mapped by STAR aligner version 2.5.3a onto GRCh37 of the human genome. To test how sequencing depth affects detected clonotypes, IR-seq fastq files were randomly downsampled with Seqtk 1.3. TCRdb reworked the public reads: Q25 trimming with fastp, MiXCR clone assembly, productive beta chains retained. One record per CDR3 amino acid sequence lists the most common genes and DNA. TCRdb, not the authors, supplied the V and J calls. For this sample there are 100,000 to 150,000 distinct CDR3 sequences; under 15% appear just once. The ten largest clones take up around 8.3% of the sample.

Paper-wide results and their limitations: The sorted CD138-negative fraction was composed of a mixed bone marrow immune population rather than of purified T cells. When single-read clonotypes were removed, the proportions of shared clonotypes in IR-seq and RNA-seq correlated more strongly. Single-read clonotypes made up around 82% of clonotypes but only roughly 3.6% of total reads in IR-seq, compared with just under 75% of clonotypes and 35% to 45% of reads in RNA-seq. Compared with RNA-seq, IR-seq captured clonotypes at much higher depth and more reliably, and a smaller IR-seq throughput was enough to identify most shared clonotypes.

Material for sequencing was a population of CD138-negative cells sorted from bone marrow. The cell subset or site label, read with the paper, signifies: bone marrow mononuclear cells depleted of CD138+ plasma/myeloma cells by negative magnetic selection. The receptor was derived from a donor at least 40 years old with multiple myeloma.

The CDR3 here reads CSARGRLASYNEQFF. The sequence in DNA is TGCAGTGCTAGAGGAAGACTAGCGTCATACAATGAGCAGTTCTTC. The chain uses TRBV20-1 and TRBJ2-1; the junction holds 8 bases that match TRBD2. V ends up 1 base short and J 4 bases short, with an unmatched junction base count of 6. From cysteine to phenylalanine, the CDR3 is 15 amino acids long. Left in the record is the CDR3 DNA by itself, 45 bases read in frame from the first base. From the germline V gene (reference sequence), CDR1 is DFQATT and CDR2 is SNEGSKA.